This T cell receptor (beta chain) was identified during a study of shared clonotypes between healthy human individuals. Across the whole study: Participating donors consisted of two women and a few men aged 18 to 49.

Naive CD8 cells were CD45RO-negative, positively selected for CCR7, excluding terminally differentiated effector memory CD45RA+ cells. A word on this clone: The antigen remains unidentified.

Generated by immunoSEQ multiplex PCR, the TCRdb table keeps only in-frame clones and is missing some. The sample has 1.5 million to 2.5 million clones; approximately 94% are singletons. Findings of the study overall: The study generally estimated greater richness for naive than memory subsets. Sharing across four donors was seen in approximately 5.2% of naive CD4 clonotypes. Non-shared clonotypes were found to have lower generation probabilities than the clonotypes that were shared by all four of the sorted-subset donors.

The sample consisted of naive CD8+ T cells sorted from blood. The clonotype originates from a man younger than 30 in good health.

For the CDR3, the DNA is TGCGCCAGCAGCTTAACGGGAGAGGGGAATGAGCAGTTCTTC. Protein sequence: CASSLTGEGNEQFF. This chain joins TRBV5-1 and TRBJ2-1; D may be TRBD2 (6 bases). CDR1 is SGHRS and CDR2 is YFSETQ in the germline V gene. Trimming took off 2 bases at V and 7 bases at J, with 13 bases between the two ends. CDR3 length: 14 residues.